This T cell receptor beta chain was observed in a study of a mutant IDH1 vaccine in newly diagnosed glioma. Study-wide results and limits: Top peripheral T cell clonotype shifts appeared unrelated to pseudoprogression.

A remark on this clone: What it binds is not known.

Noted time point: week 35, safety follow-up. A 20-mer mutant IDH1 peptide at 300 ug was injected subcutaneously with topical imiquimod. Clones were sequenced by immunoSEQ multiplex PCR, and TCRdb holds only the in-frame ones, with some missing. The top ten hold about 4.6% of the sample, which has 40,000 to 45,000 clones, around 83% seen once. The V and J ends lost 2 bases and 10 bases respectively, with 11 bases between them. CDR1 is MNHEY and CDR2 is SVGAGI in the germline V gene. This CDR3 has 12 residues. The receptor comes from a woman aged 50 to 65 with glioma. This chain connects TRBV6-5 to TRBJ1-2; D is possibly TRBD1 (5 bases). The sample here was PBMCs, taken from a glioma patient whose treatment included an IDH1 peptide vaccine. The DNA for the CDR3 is TGTGCCAGCAGTTACCTGGGGGTTGACTACACCTTC. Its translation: CASSYLGVDYTF.